The entry that follows covers one TCR beta chain sequence. TCRdb's table, derived via immunoSEQ multiplex PCR, lists solely in-frame clones and lacks some. Of approximately 90,000 clones listed, about 88% are singletons. This entry comes from a study of control samples from healthy donors and cancer patients. Trimming at V came to 10 bases and at J to 0 bases, leaving 6 bases not matched to a gene. This CDR3 comprises 14 residues. Germline V gene lookup returns CDR1 WSHSY and CDR2 SAAADI. This receptor was obtained from a woman aged 70-85 years in good health. The gene calls are TRBV10-2 and TRBJ1-3; 7 bases align to TRBD1. Sequencing was performed on blood. The CDR3 nucleotides are TGCGCCACCAAACAGGGGAACTCTGGAAACACCATATATTTT. Translating gives CATKQGNSGNTIYF.